The sequence of this T cell receptor beta chain was determined in a study of shared T cell receptors in the human thymus. CDR3 size: 18 residues. CDR1 MGHRA and CDR2 YSYEKL come from the germline V gene. Unmatched junction bases numbered 5, after V lost 0 bases and J lost 3 bases. Libraries were prepared by immunoSEQ multiplex PCR; TCRdb keeps only in-frame clonotypes and omits some of them. The table lists over 650,000 clones, around 87% of them singletons. These data were also reused for a study on human thymus T cells. As that report states: Resections removed during corrective heart surgery provided the thymus tissue used. It looked as if thymic and blood repertoires used V and J genes in a biased way. As related research reported, thymic repertoires overlapped highly among unrelated individuals.

This TCR came from a boy under two years old with a congenital heart defect. This chain joins TRBV4-1 and TRBJ2-2; 12 bases match TRBD2. Material for sequencing was thymocytes. CDR3 in DNA: TGCGCCAGCAGCCAAGAGAGACTAGCGGGGGACGACACCGGGGAGCTGTTTTTT. The encoded protein is CASSQERLAGDDTGELFF.